The T cell receptor (beta chain) described here comes from a study of glioma-infiltrating T cells after dendritic cell vaccination. Only in-frame clones appear in the TCRdb table, and some are missing; sequencing was by immunoSEQ multiplex PCR. Counted here are approximately 22,000 clones, 75% to 85% occurring once; the ten biggest clones make up 36%. Trimming at V came to 4 bases and at J to 5 bases, leaving 10 bases not matched to a gene. Germline loops: CDR1 SEHNR, CDR2 FQNEAQ (reference sequence). This CDR3 spans 15 amino acids. The receptor was derived from a human donor with glioblastoma. This sequence joins TRBV7-9 and TRBJ2-5; 7 bases map to TRBD2. Sequencing was performed on blood, taken before dendritic cell vaccination. The CDR3 DNA reads TGTGCCAGCAGCTCGAGAAATTCAGCGGGGGAGACCCAGTACTTC. Residues: CASSSRNSAGETQYF.